The text below deals with one T cell receptor beta chain. Its antigen is undetermined. 5' RACE with UMI labels generated the TRB cDNA libraries. TCRdb reprocessed the 5' RACE reads and reports one entry per CDR3 protein, with no DNA. This sample's table reports tens of thousands of distinct CDR3 sequences. Naive CD8+ T cells displayed a CD45RO-CCR7+CD27+CD95- phenotype. This CDR3 contains 15 residues. Per the germline V gene, CDR1 is SQVTM and CDR2 is ANQGSEA. The data derive from a study of CXCR3-negative and CXCR3-positive naive CD8 T cells. General observations from the study: The majority of assays used fresh PBMCs, and CXCR3 expression partially decreased after cryopreservation. Similar TRBV-TRBJ usage was seen in naive cells (both CXCR3-negative and CXCR3-positive), but memory cells differed. The study found more hydrophobic TRB CDR3s in CXCR3-positive naive cells than in CXCR3-negative naive cells. Both of the naive subsets showed about the same high diversity, but memory CD8+ cells had much less.

The sample taken for sequencing was naive CXCR3+ CD8+ T cells from blood. Subset described: CD45RO-CCR7+CD27+CD95- naive CD8+ T cells expressing CXCR3 (TNR3+). The rearrangement joins TRBV29-1 to TRBJ1-2; the D call of TRBD1 rests on TCRdb alone, since no DNA is present to check it. The TCR was taken from a human donor in good health. Some clones in this sample may be carry-over from other donors' samples. The CDR3 spells CSVEPRDSEFYGYTF.